This T cell receptor beta chain is from a study of shared clonotypes between healthy human individuals. Study-wide points: Clonotype sharing levels among donors were expected to vary with sequencing depth.

The CDR3 spans 17 residues. Trimming took 0 bases from V and 5 from J; bases not matched to a gene: 8. Germline V lookup: CDR1 MGHRA, CDR2 YSYEKL. For this clone: The antigen is unknown.

Genomic DNA from each subset was divided evenly over several immunoSEQ plates. Generated by immunoSEQ multiplex PCR, the TCRdb table keeps only in-frame clones and is missing some. The sample contains some 2,000,000 clones, roughly 95% of which appear only once. Splitting the CD4+ cells yielded a CD45RA+ naive subset and a CD45RA-negative memory subset. Sequenced sample: naive CD4+ T cells sorted from blood. Subset noted: CD45RA+ positively selected. This TCR was recovered from a man aged 18 to 30 in good health. The chain carries TRBV4-1 and TRBJ2-2; 8 nucleotides match TRBD1. The DNA of the CDR3 is TGCGCCAGCAGCCAAGATTTGGGGACAGGAAGGACCGGGGAGCTGTTTTTT. Its translation is CASSQDLGTGRTGELFF.